The 11 T cell receptor beta chains reported below all come from one sample, sequenced in a study of T cells in Graves' hyperthyroidism and ophthalmopathy. Amplified regions were TCR beta CDR3 sequences from RNA transcripts. The TCR CDR3 was amplified in a first-round RT-PCR using the HTBI primer set. TCRdb ran MiXCR on the multiplex PCR reads and lists one entry per CDR3 protein. Of some 270,000 distinct CDR3 sequences detected, around 13% appear once; the ten largest clones hold roughly 7.9%. Material for sequencing was blood. These receptors were collected from a woman aged 40 to 55 with Graves' hyperthyroidism.

This clonotype has just a few counts. The genes are TRBV4-1 and TRBJ2-5; 7 bases are shared with TRBD2. The CDR3 contains 16 residues. V was pared by 4 bases and J by 1 base, with 9 bases of the junction left unmatched. The germline V gene encodes CDR1 MGHRA and CDR2 YSYEKL. The CDR3 DNA is TGCGCCAGCAGCCCGACTCTAGCGGAGTTCCAAGAGACCCAGTACTTC. It is translated as CASSPTLAEFQETQYF.

This clonotype was counted ten times or more. The V and J genes are TRBV6-1 and TRBJ2-7, with 8 bases aligning to TRBD1. The CDR3 has 15 residues. J lost 3 bases, V lost 0 bases, and 4 bases had no gene match. CDR1 is MNHNS and CDR2 is SASEGT in the germline V gene. CDR3 coding DNA: TGTGCCAGCAGTGAAGCTTCAGGACAGGGCTACGAGCAGTACTTC. Its translation: CASSEASGQGYEQYF.

The chain recombines TRBV27 with TRBJ2-7; TRBD2 matches 13 bases. Germline CDR1 reads MNHEY; CDR2 reads SMNVEV (reference sequence). The CDR3 is made up of 14 amino acids. J was trimmed by 6 bases and V by 5 bases; bases with no gene match: 4. CDR3 coding DNA: TGTGCCAGCAGTCCCGGGACTAGCGGGGTCGAGCAGTACTTC. It is translated as CASSPGTSGVEQYF.

This clonotype was seen at least ten times. The genes are TRBV6-5 and TRBJ2-1, with 8 positions matching TRBD1. The length of the CDR3 is 14 residues. V lost 8 bases to trimming and J lost 4 bases; unmatched junction nucleotides: 7. Germline V gene data show CDR1 as MNHEY and CDR2 as SVGAGI. The CDR3, as DNA: TGTGCCAGCGGCCAGGGGGCAACATACAATGAGCAGTTCTTC. Amino acids: CASGQGATYNEQFF.

This clonotype showed up many times. This chain uses TRBV27 with TRBJ2-3, with 12 bases aligning to TRBD2. Unmatched junction bases numbered 5, after V lost 6 bases and J lost 4 bases. Germline V gene sequence: CDR1 MNHEY, CDR2 SMNVEV (reference sequence). The CDR3 spans 15 residues. In nucleotides, the CDR3 is TGTGCCAGCAGCCGGACTAGCGGGAACGCAGATACGCAGTATTTT. Translation: CASSRTSGNADTQYF.

The sample holds a few counts of this clonotype. Here the CDR3 reads CASTKTTQLTDTQYF. In nucleotides, the CDR3 is TGTGCCAGCACTAAGACTACCCAACTCACAGATACGCAGTATTTT. V and J are TRBV6-2 or TRBV6-3 and TRBJ2-3, with TRBD2 as a possible D gene (5 bases). Germline CDR1 and CDR2: MNHEY and SVGEGT. V was trimmed by 7 bases and J by 2 bases, leaving 16 bases between them. The CDR3 covers 15 residues.

The J gene is TRBJ1-3, the V gene TRBV24-1; TRBD1 is a possible D gene (6 bases). Germline values: CDR1 KGHDR, CDR2 SFDVKD. This CDR3 comprises 15 residues. Between the trimmed V and J ends, which lost 4 bases and 2 bases, there was a span of 11 bases. The CDR3 DNA sequence: TGTGCCACCAGTGACGGGGGGGCGGCTGGAAACACCATATATTTT. As protein: CATSDGGAAGNTIYF.

In this sample, this clonotype turned up many times. The V gene is TRBV29-1, the J gene TRBJ2-7, with 9 bases identical to TRBD2. This CDR3 is built from 14 residues. After removal of 0 bases from V and 3 bases from J, the junction contained 3 bases not matched to a gene. CDR1 and CDR2 from the germline V gene are SQVTM and ANQGSEA. The CDR3 DNA sequence: TGCAGCGTTGAAGACATTAGCGGGAGCTACGAGCAGTACTTC. It is translated as CSVEDISGSYEQYF.

This clonotype showed up many times. The rearrangement links TRBV2 to TRBJ2-2, with D perhaps matching TRBD2 (5 bases). V lost 6 bases, J lost 0 bases, and 17 bases lay in between. Germline lookup yields CDR1 SNHLY and CDR2 FYNNEI. This CDR3 spans 17 amino acids. CDR3 loop: CASRERGGGSNTGELFF. CDR3 sequence (DNA): TGTGCCAGCAGGGAACGCGGAGGAGGATCGAACACCGGGGAGCTGTTTTTT.

This clonotype was seen repeatedly, ten times or more. The chain combines TRBV20-1 with TRBJ1-1; tentative D call: TRBD1 (6 bases). With 0 bases removed from V and 0 bases from J, the gap between germline ends came to 11 bases. The CDR3 extends over 15 amino acids. Per germline, CDR1 DFQATT and CDR2 SNEGSKA (reference sequence). Written as DNA, the CDR3 is TGCAGTGCTAGAGAACAGGGTCCCCTGAACACTGAAGCTTTCTTT. This codes for CSAREQGPLNTEAFF.

Many counts were recorded for this clonotype. The CDR3 nucleotides read TGTGCCAGTAGTATTATCGCAGGTCGAGGCTACACCTTC. Translated, it gives CASSIIAGRGYTF. The chain combines TRBV19 with TRBJ1-2; D is uncertain. Deletions cut 3 bases from V and 8 bases from J, with 13 bases between. The CDR3 is made up of 13 amino acids. Germline assignment: CDR1 LNHDA and CDR2 SQIVND (reference sequence).